These 29 T cell receptor beta chains originate from one sample sequenced in a study of neoadjuvant nivolumab and ipilimumab in lung cancer (dated by TCRdb to the early 2020s). What this sample's time point label stands for: at surgical resection after neoadjuvant nivolumab +/- ipilimumab. Library preparation used the immunoSEQ multiplex PCR assay. In its TCRdb copy, this immuneACCESS table keeps in-frame sequences only and misses some clones. Where compared with another copy, unresolved V genes explain less than half of these, and the others have no known cause. Within this sample are 15,000 to 20,000 clones, with around 80% of them counted one time only. The leading ten clones occupy about 6.6% of the sample. Sequences were derived from tumor tissue, sampled after neoadjuvant nivolumab, alone or with ipilimumab, at or shortly before surgery. These TCRs come from an adult with non-small cell lung cancer.

The chain links TRBV28 to TRBJ2-5, with D unresolved. CDR3 length: 15 amino acids. Germline CDR1 reads MDHEN; CDR2 reads SYDVKM. Trimming stripped 6 bases from V and 2 bases from J, with 16 bases between. The CDR3 reads CASSPQELGQETQYF. The CDR3 DNA sequence: TGTGCCAGCAGCCCTCAGGAATTGGGACAAGAGACCCAGTACTTC.

This chain uses TRBV6-5 with TRBJ1-1; no definite D call. From germline, CDR1 is MNHEY and CDR2 SVGAGI. This CDR3 is built from 14 residues. V was clipped by 6 bases and J by 0 bases, with 11 bases between them. The CDR3 reads CASSKTAMNTEAFF. DNA for the CDR3: TGTGCCAGCAGCAAAACAGCCATGAACACTGAAGCTTTCTTT.

This clone was recorded a few times. The CDR3 DNA is TGCGCCAGCAGCTTCAGGGAAAACACCGGGGAGCTGTTTTTT. Residues: CASSFRENTGELFF. The V and J genes are TRBV5-1 and TRBJ2-2, with D tentatively TRBD1 (5 bases). The CDR3 covers 14 residues. Trimming pared 2 bases from V and 2 bases from J, leaving 7 bases between. Germline V lookup: CDR1 SGHRS, CDR2 YFSETQ.

The CDR3 reads CASSRDPGRDEQYF. The CDR3 nucleotides read TGCGCCAGCAGCCGAGACCCAGGGAGGGACGAGCAGTACTTC. The chain is built from TRBV4-1 and TRBJ2-7, with 7 bases matching TRBD2. The V gene's germline CDR1 is MGHRA and CDR2 YSYEKL. CDR3 size: 14 residues. V was clipped by 4 bases and J by 5 bases; unmatched bases: 8.

V is TRBV5-1 and J is TRBJ2-3; TRBD1 aligns across 9 bases. The CDR3 totals 16 residues. CDR1 is SGHRS, CDR2 YFSETQ, per germline. Trimming took 4 bases from V and 4 from J; bases not matched to a gene: 10. The DNA for the CDR3 is TGCGCCAGCAGCGGAGACCGGACAGGGGCGGCAGATACGCAGTATTTT. It specifies CASSGDRTGAADTQYF.

The J gene is TRBJ2-5, the V gene TRBV27, with D possibly matching TRBD1 (6 bases). The CDR3 runs to 16 residues. Germline assignment: CDR1 MNHEY and CDR2 SMNVEV (reference sequence). Trimming removed 4 bases from V and 5 bases from J, with 20 bases in between. DNA for the CDR3: TGTGCCAGCAGTTATATATTTCAGGGGCCACGGGAGACCCAGTACTTC. Translated, it gives CASSYIFQGPRETQYF.

V gene TRBV9 combines with J gene TRBJ2-1; D ambiguous. The CDR3 covers 14 residues. Germline V gene lookup returns CDR1 SGDLS and CDR2 YYNGEE. Trimming cost V 0 bases and J 4 bases, with 8 bases left between them. The CDR3 DNA follows: TGTGCCAGCAGCGTAGAAAAGGCGTACAATGAGCAGTTCTTC. This codes for CASSVEKAYNEQFF.

This clone was seen once. V is TRBV28 and J is TRBJ1-2; no reliable D call. In germline, CDR1 is MDHEN, CDR2 SYDVKM. CDR3 length: 17 amino acids. V lost 4 bases, J lost 2 bases, and 20 bases lay in between. CDR3 in DNA: TGTGCCAGCAGTTCCCAGGCCAGGTCGCCGTTCAACTATGGCTACACCTTC. It translates to CASSSQARSPFNYGYTF.

J is TRBJ2-2 and V is TRBV5-1; 9 nucleotides line up with TRBD1. Germline V gives CDR1 SGHRS, CDR2 YFSETQ. The CDR3 spans 15 residues. Germline trimming cut 4 bases from V and 6 bases from J; bases unmatched to any gene: 7. The CDR3 region is CASSSRGQGAGELFF. CDR3 in DNA: TGCGCCAGCAGCAGCCGGGGACAGGGTGCCGGGGAGCTGTTTTTT. The full variable domain, in which reference TRBV5-1 and TRBJ2-2 provide the parts outside the CDR3, is KAGVTQTPRYLIKTRGQQVTLSCSPISGHRSVSWYQQTPGQGLQFLFEYFSETQRNKGNFPGRFSGRQFSNSRSEMNVSTLELGDSALYLCASSSRGQGAGELFFGEGSRLTVL.

This clone was seen just once. The rearrangement uses TRBV18 and TRBJ2-6; D not certain. The CDR3 is 18 amino acids. Looked up from germline, CDR1 is KGHSH and CDR2 is LQKENI. The V gene lost 4 bases and the J gene lost 0 bases, with 16 bases spanning the gap. In DNA, the CDR3 is TGTGCCAGCTCACTTCGACCTAGTGTGGTCTCTGGGGCCAACGTCCTGACTTTC. Translating gives CASSLRPSVVSGANVLTF.

The chain has TRBV11-2 and TRBJ2-7, with a tentative D call TRBD2 (5 bases). Trimming removed 0 bases at V and 4 bases at J, with 13 bases between. Germline values: CDR1 SGHAT, CDR2 FQNNGV. CDR3 length equals 15 residues. The CDR3 sequence is CASSLDPGLAYEQYF. CDR3 sequence (DNA): TGTGCCAGCAGCTTAGATCCTGGGCTAGCTTACGAGCAGTACTTC.

Sample share makes this clone medium-sized (0.01 to 0.1%). The chain has TRBV6-4 and TRBJ2-2; D not resolved. CDR1 is MRHNA and CDR2 is SNTAGT in the germline V gene. The CDR3 totals 13 residues. V was clipped by 5 bases and J by 6 bases, with 10 bases between them. CDR3 region: CASSFERAGELFF. CDR3 in DNA: TGTGCCAGCAGTTTCGAACGAGCCGGGGAGCTGTTTTTT.

The chain employs TRBV27 and TRBJ2-7, with TRBD1 matching 7 bases. V lost 4 bases and J lost 6; bases outside the gene matches: 6. Germline CDR1 reads MNHEY; CDR2 reads SMNVEV (reference sequence). The CDR3 contains 13 residues. CDR3 region: CASSSYRGSEQYF. The CDR3 DNA reads TGTGCCAGCAGTTCCTACAGGGGTTCCGAGCAGTACTTC.

As regards this clone: Germline and junction disagree at one end, which may indicate a read error. This sequence joins TRBV5-6 and TRBJ2-6, with D possibly being TRBD2 (6 bases). Germline V CDR1 and CDR2: SGHDT, YYEEEE. The CDR3 runs 17 residues. DNA for the CDR3: TGTGCCAGCAATATCCGCAATAGTCACAAAGCGGGCCAACGTCCTGATTTC. Its translation is CASNIRNSHKAGQRPDF.

On this clone itself: At one end the junction does not follow the germline gene, possibly because of a read error. The V gene is TRBV2, the J gene TRBJ2-7, with 10 nucleotides matching TRBD1. The CDR3 is 13 residues long. Germline V gene lookup returns CDR1 SNHLY and CDR2 FYNNEI. This CDR3 reads CASCDRGRDEQYF. CDR3 nucleotide sequence: TGTGCCAGCTGTGACAGGGGGCGCGACGAGCAGTACTTC.

This clone turned up a few times. The chain joins TRBV10-3 to TRBJ2-7; D is tentatively TRBD1 or TRBD2 (5 bases each). The CDR3 totals 13 residues. V was trimmed by 7 bases and J by 3 bases, leaving 13 bases between them. CDR1 is ENHRY, CDR2 SYGVKD, per germline. CDR3 in amino acids: CAIKVGADYEQYF. The DNA of the CDR3 is TGTGCCATCAAGGTCGGGGCAGACTACGAGCAGTACTTC.

The V call is TRBV5-4, the J call TRBJ2-5; D is unresolved. V was clipped by 7 bases and J by 2 bases, with 12 bases between them. Germline assignment: CDR1 SGHNT and CDR2 YYREEE (reference sequence). The CDR3 sequence is 13 residues long. For the CDR3, the DNA is TGTGCCAGCGGGCGGCGGCTGCAAGAGACCCAGTACTTC. Translated, it gives CASGRRLQETQYF.

V usage is TRBV25-1 and J usage is TRBJ1-1, with D maybe TRBD1 (5 bases). The CDR3 consists of 13 residues. Germline V gives CDR1 MGHDK, CDR2 SYGVNS. V lost 5 bases and J 4 bases, leaving 11 bases between the germline ends. CDR3 in amino acids: CASSWGFGTEAFF. CDR3 coding DNA: TGTGCCAGCAGTTGGGGGTTTGGCACTGAAGCTTTCTTT.

This clone appeared a single time. The V and J genes are TRBV30 and TRBJ1-3, with unresolved D. The CDR3 has 14 residues. Germline V lookup: CDR1 GTSNPN, CDR2 SVGIG (reference sequence). The ends were cut back, 0 bases at V and 4 bases at J, with 10 bases in the middle. CDR3 sequence: CAWSVAGVGNTIYF. CDR3 sequence (DNA): TGTGCCTGGAGTGTGGCCGGGGTCGGAAACACCATATATTTT. Using reference TRBV30 and TRBJ1-3 for the parts outside the CDR3, the full variable domain is SQTIHQWPATLVQPVGSPLSLECTVEGTSNPNLYWYRQAAGRGLQLLFYSVGIGQISSEVPQNLSASRPQDRQFILSSKKLLLSDSGFYLCAWSVAGVGNTIYFGEGSWLTVV.

This chain links TRBV5-1 with TRBJ2-7; TRBD2 aligns across 7 bases. The CDR3 extends over 16 amino acids. Losses at the gene ends were 0 bases for V and 5 bases for J; bases not matched to a gene: 11. Per germline, CDR1 SGHRS and CDR2 YFSETQ. CDR3 DNA sequence: TGCGCCAGCAGCTTGGGTAATACGGCGGGAGCTGACGAGCAGTACTTC. Residues: CASSLGNTAGADEQYF.

The chain carries TRBV29-1 and TRBJ1-2; 7 bases are a match to TRBD1. V was pared by 4 bases and J by 6 bases, with 5 bases of the junction left unmatched. The CDR3 runs 12 residues. Germline CDR1 is SQVTM and CDR2 is ANQGSEA. The CDR3 protein is CSVGAGTDGYTF. The CDR3 DNA follows: TGCAGCGTTGGAGCCGGGACAGATGGCTACACCTTC.

This clone was observed once. CDR3: CASSPAPLYGYTF. The DNA of the CDR3 is TGTGCCAGCAGCCCCGCCCCGCTCTATGGCTACACCTTC. This chain uses TRBV7-3 with TRBJ1-2; D is unclear. The CDR3 runs 13 residues. V was cut by 5 bases and J by 4 bases, with 11 bases left in between. CDR1 SGHTA and CDR2 FQGTGA come from the germline V gene.

The chain joins TRBV5-1 to TRBJ2-1; D is possibly TRBD2 (6 bases). Germline V gene data show CDR1 as SGHRS and CDR2 as YFSETQ. V lost 1 base to trimming and J lost 4 bases, with 9 bases between them. The CDR3 totals 14 residues. CDR3 residues: CASSLYREYNEQFF. The DNA for the CDR3 is TGCGCCAGCAGCTTGTATCGGGAGTACAATGAGCAGTTCTTC.

The chain employs TRBV11-2 and TRBJ2-1; TRBD2 matches at 8 bases. V shed 5 bases, J shed 6 bases, and the junction held 12 bases outside the gene matches. The CDR3 length is 16 residues. Germline V gene sequence: CDR1 SGHAT, CDR2 FQNNGV. In DNA, the CDR3 is TGTGCCAGCAGCCCCCGGGGAGCGGGAGATTTCAATGAGCAGTTCTTC. Translating gives CASSPRGAGDFNEQFF.

V and J are TRBV28 and TRBJ2-1; TRBD2 agrees at 12 bases. CDR1 is MDHEN and CDR2 is SYDVKM in the germline V gene. Losses at the gene ends were 5 bases for V and 6 bases for J; bases not matched to a gene: 5. The CDR3 contains 15 residues. The CDR3 nucleotides read TGTGCCAGCAGTATGACTAGCGGGAGTGGCAATGAGCAGTTCTTC. Protein product: CASSMTSGSGNEQFF.

This clone was counted between two and nine times. The rearrangement uses TRBV7-9 and TRBJ2-5, with D possibly being TRBD1 or TRBD2 (7 bases each). The germline gives CDR1 SEHNR, CDR2 FQNEAQ (reference sequence). Trimming stripped 5 bases from V and 4 bases from J, with 17 bases between. This CDR3 has 15 residues. The CDR3 coding sequence is TGTGCCAGCAGCAGTAGCAGGGGGGGGGCAGAGACCCAGTACTTC. This sequence encodes CASSSSRGGAETQYF.

The V and J genes are TRBV18 and TRBJ2-3, with 9 bases fitting TRBD2. In germline, CDR1 is KGHSH, CDR2 LQKENI. V lost 3 bases, J lost 3 bases, and 4 bases stayed unmatched. The CDR3 totals 15 residues. The CDR3 spells CASSPAGGPTDTQYF. The CDR3 nucleotides read TGTGCCAGCTCACCCGCGGGAGGGCCGACAGATACGCAGTATTTT. The variable domain in full, with the rest retrieved from reference TRBV18 and TRBJ2-3, is NAGVMQNPRHLVRRRGQEARLRCSPMKGHSHVYWYRQLPEEGLKFMVYLQKENIIDESGMPKERFSAEFPKEGPSILRIQQVVRGDSAAYFCASSPAGGPTDTQYFGPGTRLTVL.

The chain combines TRBV11-2 with TRBJ1-1; 9 bases are a match to TRBD1. Germline lookup yields CDR1 SGHAT and CDR2 FQNNGV. The CDR3 spans 13 residues. V shed 1 base, J shed 9 bases, and the junction held 3 bases outside the gene matches. The CDR3 spells CASSLVGTGKAFF. CDR3 DNA: TGTGCCAGCAGCTTAGTGGGGACAGGGAAAGCTTTCTTT.

The chain recombines TRBV5-6 with TRBJ1-1; no firm D call. V was cut by 2 bases and J by 4 bases, with 9 bases left in between. The germline gives CDR1 SGHDT, CDR2 YYEEEE. The CDR3 contains 13 residues. CDR3 in amino acids: CASSLGLGTEAFF. The CDR3 DNA follows: TGTGCCAGCAGCTTAGGCCTGGGCACTGAAGCTTTCTTT.